This T cell receptor (beta chain) was documented in a study of blood T cell repertoires in COVID-19. TCRdb's copy holds only in-frame clones and misses some; the assay was immunoSEQ multiplex PCR. The table has nearly 350,000 clones, over 70% seen once. The CDR3 spans 18 residues. CDR1 and CDR2 from the germline V gene are MNHEY and SMNVEV (reference sequence). The V segment lost 5 bases and the J segment 7 bases; nucleotides outside the gene matches: 15. The V gene is TRBV27, the J gene TRBJ2-1; 12 nucleotides match TRBD2. The receptor was isolated from a man aged 25 to 40 with active or convalescent COVID-19. Sample: peripheral blood. CDR3 region: CASSRRTGLAGTVNEQFF. The CDR3 nucleotides are TGTGCCAGCAGTCGCCGTACCGGACTAGCGGGAACGGTGAATGAGCAGTTCTTC.